This TCR beta chain was observed in a study of tumor and adjacent non-tumor tissue in lung cancer. The CDR3 length is 13 residues. Germline V gene lookup returns CDR1 MGHRA and CDR2 YSYEKL. The template was RNA from unsorted bulk tissue. Distant lung tissue was collected more than 3 cm away from the tumor edge. As concerns this clonotype: At one of its ends the junction is not consistent with the germline gene, which may arise from a read error.

The library came from three nested PCR rounds adapted from ARM-PCR protocols. TCRdb processed the multiplex PCR reads anew with MiXCR; each CDR3 protein has one entry. Of some 68,000 distinct CDR3 sequences in the sample, 75% to 85% were seen once. This chain uses TRBV4-1 with TRBJ2-3, with D unclear. The clonotype originates from a man aged 60-69 years with non-small cell lung cancer. The specimen sequenced was distant non-tumor lung tissue. CDR3 nucleotide sequence: TGTGTCAGCCAAGAGATGCCCGCAGATACGCAGTATTTT. Residues: CVSQEMPADTQYF.